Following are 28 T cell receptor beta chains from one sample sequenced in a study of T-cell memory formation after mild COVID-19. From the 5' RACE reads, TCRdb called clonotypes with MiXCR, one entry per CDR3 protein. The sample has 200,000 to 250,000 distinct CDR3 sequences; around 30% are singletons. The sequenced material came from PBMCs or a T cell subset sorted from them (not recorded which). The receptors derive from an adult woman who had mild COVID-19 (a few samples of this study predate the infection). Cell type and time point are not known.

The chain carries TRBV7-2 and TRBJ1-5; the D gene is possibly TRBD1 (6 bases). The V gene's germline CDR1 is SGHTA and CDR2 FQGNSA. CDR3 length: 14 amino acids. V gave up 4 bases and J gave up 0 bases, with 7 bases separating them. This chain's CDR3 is CASSWTASNQPQHF. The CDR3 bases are TGTGCCAGCAGCTGGACAGCTAGCAATCAGCCCCAGCATTTT.

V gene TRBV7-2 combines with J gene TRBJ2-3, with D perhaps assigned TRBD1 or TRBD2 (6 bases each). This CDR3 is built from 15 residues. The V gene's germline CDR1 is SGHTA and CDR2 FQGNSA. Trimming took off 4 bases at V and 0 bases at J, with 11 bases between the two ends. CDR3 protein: CASSSRGQSTDTQYF. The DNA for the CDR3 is TGTGCCAGCAGCTCCCGGGGGCAGAGCACAGATACGCAGTATTTT. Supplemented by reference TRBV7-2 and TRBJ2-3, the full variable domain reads GAGVSQSPSNKVTEKGKDVELRCDPISGHTALYWYRQSLGQGLEFLIYFQGNSAPDKSGLPSDRFSAERTGGSVSTLTIQRTQQEDSAVYLCASSSRGQSTDTQYFGPGTRLTVL.

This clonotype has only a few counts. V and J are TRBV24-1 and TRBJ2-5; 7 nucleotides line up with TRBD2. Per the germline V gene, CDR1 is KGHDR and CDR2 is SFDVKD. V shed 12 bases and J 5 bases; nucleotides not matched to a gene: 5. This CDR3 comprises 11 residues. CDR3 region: CAASGGETQYF. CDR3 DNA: TGTGCCGCCTCCGGGGGGGAGACCCAGTACTTC.

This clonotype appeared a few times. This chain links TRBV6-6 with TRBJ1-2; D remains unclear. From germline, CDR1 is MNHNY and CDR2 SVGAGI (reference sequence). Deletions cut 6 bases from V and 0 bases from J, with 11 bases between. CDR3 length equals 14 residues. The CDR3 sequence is CASREDPPNYGYTF. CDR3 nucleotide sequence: TGTGCCAGCAGAGAAGACCCTCCTAACTATGGCTACACCTTC.

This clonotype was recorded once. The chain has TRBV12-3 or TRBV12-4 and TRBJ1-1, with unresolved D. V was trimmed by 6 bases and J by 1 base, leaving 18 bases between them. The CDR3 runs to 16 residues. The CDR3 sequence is CASSLRAVLTNTEAFF. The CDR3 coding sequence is TGTGCCAGCAGCCTTCGTGCGGTACTAACGAACACTGAAGCTTTCTTT.

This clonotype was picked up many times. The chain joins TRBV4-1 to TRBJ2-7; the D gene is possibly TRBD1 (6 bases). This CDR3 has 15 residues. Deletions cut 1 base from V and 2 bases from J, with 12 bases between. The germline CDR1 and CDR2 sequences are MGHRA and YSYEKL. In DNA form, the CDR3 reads TGCGCCAGCAGCCAAGGGGAACAGGGTCCCTACGAGCAGTACTTC. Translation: CASSQGEQGPYEQYF.

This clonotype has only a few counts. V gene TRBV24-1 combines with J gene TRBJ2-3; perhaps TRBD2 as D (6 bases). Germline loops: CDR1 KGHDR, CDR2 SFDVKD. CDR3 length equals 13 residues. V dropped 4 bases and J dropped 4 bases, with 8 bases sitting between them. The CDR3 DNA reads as TGTGCCACCAGTGAACCGGGGGCAGATACGCAGTATTTT. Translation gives CATSEPGADTQYF.

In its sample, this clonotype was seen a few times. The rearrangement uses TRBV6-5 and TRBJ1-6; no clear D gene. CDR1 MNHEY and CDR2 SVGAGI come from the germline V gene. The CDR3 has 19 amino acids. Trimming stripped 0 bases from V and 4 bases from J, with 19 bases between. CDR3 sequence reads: CASSYSYLRGRQYNSPLHF. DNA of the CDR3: TGTGCCAGCAGTTACTCGTATCTCCGAGGGCGGCAGTATAATTCACCCCTCCACTTT.

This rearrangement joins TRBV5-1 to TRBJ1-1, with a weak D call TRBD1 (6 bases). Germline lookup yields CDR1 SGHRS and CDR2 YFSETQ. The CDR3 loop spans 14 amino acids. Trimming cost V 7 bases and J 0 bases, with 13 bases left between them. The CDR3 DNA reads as TGCGCCAGCTTCCAACAGGGCATGAACACTGAAGCTTTCTTT. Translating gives CASFQQGMNTEAFF.

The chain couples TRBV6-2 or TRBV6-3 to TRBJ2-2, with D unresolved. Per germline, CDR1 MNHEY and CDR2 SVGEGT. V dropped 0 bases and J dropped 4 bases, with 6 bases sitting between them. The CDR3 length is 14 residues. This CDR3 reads CASSYSSITGELFF. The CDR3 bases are TGTGCCAGCAGTTACTCGAGCATCACCGGGGAGCTGTTTTTT.

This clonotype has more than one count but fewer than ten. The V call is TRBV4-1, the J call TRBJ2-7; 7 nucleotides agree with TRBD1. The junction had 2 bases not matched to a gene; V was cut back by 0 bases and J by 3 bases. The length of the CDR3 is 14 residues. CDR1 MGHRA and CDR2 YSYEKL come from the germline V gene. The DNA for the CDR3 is TGCGCCAGCAGCCAAGATAGGGACAGCTACGAGCAGTACTTC. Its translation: CASSQDRDSYEQYF.

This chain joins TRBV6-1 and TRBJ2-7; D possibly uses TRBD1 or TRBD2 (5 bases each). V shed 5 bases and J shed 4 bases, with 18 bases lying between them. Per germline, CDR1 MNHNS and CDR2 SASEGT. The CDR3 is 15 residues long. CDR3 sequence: CASSTHRARGYEQYF. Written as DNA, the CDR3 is TGTGCCAGCAGTACCCACCGGGCGAGGGGATACGAGCAGTACTTC.

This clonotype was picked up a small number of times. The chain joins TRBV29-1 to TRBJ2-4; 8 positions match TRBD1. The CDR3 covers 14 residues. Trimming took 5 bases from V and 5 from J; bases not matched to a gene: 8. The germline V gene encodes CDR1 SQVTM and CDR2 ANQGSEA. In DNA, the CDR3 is TGCAGCGTTCACCGGACAGGGACTGAAAACATTCAGTACTTC. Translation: CSVHRTGTENIQYF.

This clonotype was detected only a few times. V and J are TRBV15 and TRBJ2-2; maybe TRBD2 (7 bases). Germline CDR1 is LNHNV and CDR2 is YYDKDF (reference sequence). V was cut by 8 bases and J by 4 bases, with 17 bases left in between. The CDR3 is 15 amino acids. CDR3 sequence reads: CATGRGGASTGELFF. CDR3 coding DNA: TGTGCCACCGGTAGGGGGGGGGCGAGCACCGGGGAGCTGTTTTTT. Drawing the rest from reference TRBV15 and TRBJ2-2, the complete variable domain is DAMVIQNPRYQVTQFGKPVTLSCSQTLNHNVMYWYQQKSSQAPKLLFHYYDKDFNNEADTPDNFQSRRPNTSFCFLDIRSPGLGDTAMYLCATGRGGASTGELFFGEGSRLTVL.

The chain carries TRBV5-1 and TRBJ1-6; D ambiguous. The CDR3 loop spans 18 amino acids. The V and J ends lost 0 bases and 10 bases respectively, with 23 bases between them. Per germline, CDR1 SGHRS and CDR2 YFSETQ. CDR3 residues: CASSLAPPKTSPGSPLHF. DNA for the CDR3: TGCGCCAGCAGCTTGGCCCCGCCTAAGACATCCCCGGGATCACCCCTCCACTTT.

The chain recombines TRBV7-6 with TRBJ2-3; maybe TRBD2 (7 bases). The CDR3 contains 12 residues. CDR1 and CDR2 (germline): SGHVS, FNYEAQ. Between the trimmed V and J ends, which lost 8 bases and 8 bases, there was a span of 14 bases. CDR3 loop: CASGGAKGTQYF. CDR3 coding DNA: TGTGCCAGCGGGGGGGCCAAGGGTACGCAGTATTTT.

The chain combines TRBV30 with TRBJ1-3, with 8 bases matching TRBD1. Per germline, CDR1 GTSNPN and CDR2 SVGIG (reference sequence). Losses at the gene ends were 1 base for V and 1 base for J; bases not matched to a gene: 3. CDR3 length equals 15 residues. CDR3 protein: CAWSAGGWSGNTIYF. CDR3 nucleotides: TGTGCCTGGAGTGCAGGGGGCTGGTCTGGAAACACCATATATTTT.

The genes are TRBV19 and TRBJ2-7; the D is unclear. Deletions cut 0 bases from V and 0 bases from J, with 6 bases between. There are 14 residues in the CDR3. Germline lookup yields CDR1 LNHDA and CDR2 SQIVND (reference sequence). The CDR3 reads CASSIEASSYEQYF. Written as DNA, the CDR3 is TGTGCCAGTAGTATAGAGGCAAGCTCCTACGAGCAGTACTTC. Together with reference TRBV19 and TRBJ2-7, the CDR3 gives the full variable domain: DGGITQSPKYLFRKEGQNVTLSCEQNLNHDAMYWYRQDPGQGLRLIYYSQIVNDFQKGDIAEGYSVSREKKESFPLTVTSAQKNPTAFYLCASSIEASSYEQYFGPGTRLTVT.

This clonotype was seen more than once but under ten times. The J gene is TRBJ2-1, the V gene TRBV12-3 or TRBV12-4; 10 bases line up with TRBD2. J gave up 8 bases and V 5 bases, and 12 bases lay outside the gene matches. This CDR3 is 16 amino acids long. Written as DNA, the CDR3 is TGTGCCAGCAGTGAGCGGGGGGGGCCTCATACATATGAGCAGTTCTTC. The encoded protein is CASSERGGPHTYEQFF.

The CDR3 is CSAPIAGVNTDTQYF. The DNA for the CDR3 is TGCAGTGCTCCAATAGCGGGGGTAAACACAGATACGCAGTATTTT. The chain couples TRBV20-1 to TRBJ2-3, with TRBD2 matching over 9 bases. The CDR3 totals 15 residues. The V segment lost 5 bases and the J segment 2 bases; nucleotides outside the gene matches: 8. Looked up from germline, CDR1 is DFQATT and CDR2 is SNEGSKA (reference sequence).

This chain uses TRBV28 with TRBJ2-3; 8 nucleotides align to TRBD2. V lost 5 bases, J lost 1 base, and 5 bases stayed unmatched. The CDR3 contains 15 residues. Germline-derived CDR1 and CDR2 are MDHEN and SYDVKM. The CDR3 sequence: CASSAGGPGTDTQYF. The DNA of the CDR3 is TGTGCCAGCAGTGCGGGGGGCCCTGGCACAGATACGCAGTATTTT.

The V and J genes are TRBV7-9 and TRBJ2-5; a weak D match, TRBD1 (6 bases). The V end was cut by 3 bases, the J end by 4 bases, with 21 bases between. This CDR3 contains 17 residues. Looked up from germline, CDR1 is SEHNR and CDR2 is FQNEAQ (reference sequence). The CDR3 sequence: CASSFFKDRRLGETQYF. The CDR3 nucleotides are TGTGCCAGCAGCTTTTTTAAAGACAGGAGGCTAGGAGAGACCCAGTACTTC. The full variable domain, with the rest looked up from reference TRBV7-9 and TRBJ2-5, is DTGVSQNPRHKITKRGQNVTFRCDPISEHNRLYWYRQTLGQGPEFLTYFQNEAQLEKSRLLSDRFSAERPKGSFSTLEIQRTEQGDSAMYLCASSFFKDRRLGETQYFGPGTRLLVL.

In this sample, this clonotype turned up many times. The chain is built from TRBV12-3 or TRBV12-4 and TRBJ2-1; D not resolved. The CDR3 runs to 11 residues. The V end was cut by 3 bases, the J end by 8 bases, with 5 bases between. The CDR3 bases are TGTGCCAGCAGTTTTGATTATGAGCAGTTCTTC. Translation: CASSFDYEQFF.

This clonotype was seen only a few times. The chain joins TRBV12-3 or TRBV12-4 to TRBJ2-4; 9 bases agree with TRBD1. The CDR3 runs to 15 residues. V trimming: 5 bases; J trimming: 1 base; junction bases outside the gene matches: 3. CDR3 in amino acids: CASSTGGIAKNIQYF. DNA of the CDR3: TGTGCCAGCAGTACAGGGGGCATCGCCAAAAACATTCAGTACTTC.

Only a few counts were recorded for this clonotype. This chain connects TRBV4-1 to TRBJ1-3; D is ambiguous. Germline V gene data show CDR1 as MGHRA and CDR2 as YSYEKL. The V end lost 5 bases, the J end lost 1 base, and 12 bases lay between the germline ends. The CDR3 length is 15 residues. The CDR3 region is CASSDYSDSGNTIYF. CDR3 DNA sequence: TGCGCCAGCAGCGACTATTCAGATTCTGGAAACACCATATATTTT.

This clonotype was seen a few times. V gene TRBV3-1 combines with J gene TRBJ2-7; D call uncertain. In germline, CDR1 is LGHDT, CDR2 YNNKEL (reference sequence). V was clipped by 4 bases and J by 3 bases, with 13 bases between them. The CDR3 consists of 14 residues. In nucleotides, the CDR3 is TGTGCCAGCAGCCTGCTCCTGACTGGCTACGAGCAGTACTTC. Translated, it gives CASSLLLTGYEQYF.

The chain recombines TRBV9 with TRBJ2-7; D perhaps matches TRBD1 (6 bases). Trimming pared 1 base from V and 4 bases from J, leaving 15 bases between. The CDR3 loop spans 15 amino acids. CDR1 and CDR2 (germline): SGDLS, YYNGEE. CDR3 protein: CASSVSPGAGYEQYF. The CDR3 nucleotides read TGTGCCAGCAGCGTAAGCCCAGGGGCCGGGTACGAGCAGTACTTC.

Here the CDR3 DNA reads TGCGCCAGCAGCCAAGGCGAGGGTGACGACACTGAAGCTTTCTTT. Amino acid sequence: CASSQGEGDDTEAFF. V and J are TRBV4-1 and TRBJ1-1; D is unclear. This CDR3 contains 15 residues. Germline V gene data show CDR1 as MGHRA and CDR2 as YSYEKL. V was shortened by 1 base and J by 3 bases, with 12 bases between the two germline ends.